This T cell receptor (beta chain) comes out of a study of immune reconstitution after stem cell transplant in scleroderma listed by TCRdb under 2017. Library generation was performed with RT-PCR. Sequencing relied on an Illumina MiSeq. TCRdb reworked the public reads: Q25 trimming with fastp, MiXCR clone assembly, productive beta chains retained. Duplicate CDR3 protein sequences are folded into a single record with the most common DNA and genes. The sample table holds roughly 2,800 distinct CDR3 sequences, of which 3.6% were seen once. In total, the top ten clones hold less than 3.5% of the sample. This clonotype is identified as medium-sized (0.01 to 0.1%). Its antigen target is currently unknown. Base qualities are not provided; no much larger clone lies one nucleotide away. The CDR3 holds 13 amino acids from the cysteine to the phenylalanine. Only the CDR3 region is kept as DNA, spanning 39 bases read in frame from base 1. V is pared back by 8 bases and J by 3 bases, with 17 bases lying between the germline termini. Sequences DFQATT (CDR1) and SNEGSKA (CDR2) are obtained from the germline V gene (reference sequence).

Sampling was done before or after autologous hematopoietic stem cell transplantation (not recorded which). This sequence was found in a human donor with systemic sclerosis. The V and J segments used are TRBV20-1 and TRBJ2-7; no D segment can be confidently identified. The nucleotides are TGCAGTTCAGGCAAGGCTAACATCTACGAGCAGTACTTC. Its coded protein is CSSGKANIYEQYF.